This T cell receptor beta chain was sequenced during a study of shared clonotypes between healthy human individuals. Roughly 280 ng DNA, some 30,000 T cell genomes, went into unsorted PBMC replicate PCRs. Using immunoSEQ multiplex PCR, the repertoire was profiled, and TCRdb retains in-frame clones only, with some absent. Here the sample spans hundreds of thousands of clones, 77% being singletons. V shed 5 bases and J shed 6 bases, with 23 bases lying between them. The CDR3 runs to 17 residues. The V gene's germline CDR1 is SEHNR and CDR2 FQNEAQ (reference sequence). In its sample, this clone was seen a few times.

The sequencing input was PBMCs. The chain links TRBV7-9 to TRBJ2-1; TRBD2 might be the D (6 bases). The sequence came from a middle-aged woman in good health. Some clones in this sample may be carry-over from other donors' samples. The chain's CDR3 is CASSPGRRRASPNEQFF. CDR3 nucleotides: TGTGCCAGCAGCCCCGGCCGCAGGAGGGCCTCCCCCAATGAGCAGTTCTTC.